Below, 3 T cell receptor beta chains from the same sample are listed, as sequenced in a study of shared clonotypes between healthy human individuals. The table came from immunoSEQ multiplex PCR; TCRdb's copy has only in-frame clones and leaves some out. The sample shows 1.4 million or so clones, approximately 98.5% of them seen only once. Sequenced: naive CD4+ T cells sorted from blood. Subset in this sample: CD45RA+ positively selected. These receptors all come from a young man in good health.

The chain uses TRBV5-1 and TRBJ2-7; 13 nucleotides align to TRBD2. The CDR3 is 18 residues long. Per the germline V gene, CDR1 is SGHRS and CDR2 is YFSETQ. V trimming: 2 bases; J trimming: 0 bases; junction bases outside the gene matches: 8. CDR3 residues: CASSFRTSGRSNSYEQYF. CDR3 coding DNA: TGCGCCAGCAGCTTCCGGACTAGCGGGAGATCAAACTCCTACGAGCAGTACTTC.

The gene calls are TRBV7-6 and TRBJ2-3; 8 bases map to TRBD2. The germline V gene encodes CDR1 SGHVS and CDR2 FNYEAQ. Trimming cost V 2 bases and J 2 bases; bases outside gene matches: 6. This CDR3 is built from 16 residues. CDR3 residues: CASSLRLAGNTDTQYF. Here the CDR3 DNA reads TGTGCCAGCAGCTTACGGCTAGCGGGTAACACAGATACGCAGTATTTT.

The chain combines TRBV19 with TRBJ2-5; D perhaps matches TRBD1 (5 bases). The CDR3 covers 13 residues. V lost 5 bases and J 2 bases, leaving 9 bases between the germline ends. CDR1 and CDR2 (germline): LNHDA, SQIVND (reference sequence). The CDR3 reads CASSRQRQETQYF. The DNA of the CDR3 is TGTGCCAGTAGTCGACAGAGGCAAGAGACCCAGTACTTC.